A single sample is the source of the 8 T cell receptor beta chains below, sequenced in a study of T-cell memory formation after mild COVID-19. In TCRdb, the 5' RACE reads were re-called with MiXCR into one record per CDR3 protein. The table shows around 300,000 distinct CDR3 sequences, with roughly a fifth occurring only once. Specimen: PBMCs or a T cell subset sorted from them (not recorded which). Receptors were obtained from a young man who had mild COVID-19 (a few samples of this study predate the infection). Cell type and time point are not known.

This clonotype has at least ten counts. This rearrangement joins TRBV4-1 to TRBJ2-7, with TRBD1 matching over 10 bases. This CDR3 is 16 amino acids long. Trimming at V came to 4 bases and at J to 2 bases, leaving 8 bases not matched to a gene. Germline CDR1 and CDR2: MGHRA and YSYEKL. The CDR3 spells CASSPIGTGAAYEQYF. For the CDR3, the DNA is TGCGCCAGCAGCCCGATCGGGACAGGGGCGGCCTACGAGCAGTACTTC.

This clonotype was seen at least ten times. The chain joins TRBV6-4 to TRBJ2-3; 9 bases line up with TRBD2. The CDR3 spans 13 residues. The trim removed 3 bases at V and 8 bases at J, leaving 3 bases unmatched. Looked up from germline, CDR1 is MRHNA and CDR2 is SNTAGT. The CDR3 spells CASSDKTSGTQYF. As DNA, the CDR3 is TGTGCCAGCAGTGATAAGACTAGCGGTACGCAGTATTTT.

This clonotype has more than one count but fewer than ten. The rearrangement links TRBV5-6 to TRBJ1-3; the D is unclear. V was cut by 4 bases and J by 3 bases, with 5 bases left in between. The CDR3 runs 12 residues. Per germline, CDR1 SGHDT and CDR2 YYEEEE. The CDR3 sequence: CASSPFGNTIYF. Here the CDR3 DNA reads TGTGCCAGCAGCCCCTTTGGAAACACCATATATTTT.

This clonotype has ten or more counts. CDR3 DNA: TGTGCCAGCAGTCAGGTGGGGGTCAATGAGCAGTTCTTC. Amino acids: CASSQVGVNEQFF. The chain employs TRBV12-3 or TRBV12-4 and TRBJ2-1, with D perhaps TRBD1 or TRBD2 (5 bases each). The CDR3 spans 13 residues. Trimming shortened V by 5 bases and J by 6 bases, and 11 bases separated the two germline ends.

This chain connects TRBV21-1 to TRBJ2-7; TRBD2 is the table's D call, not checked against the DNA. TRBV21-1 is termed a pseudogene. CDR3 length equals 17 residues. CDR3 residues: CASSKTREREGAYEQYV. The CDR3 DNA reads as TGTGCCAGCAGCAAAACCCGGGAGCGCGAGGGGGCCTACGAGCAGTACGTC.

This clonotype was seen more than once but under ten times. This chain joins TRBV6-1 and TRBJ1-2; D gene unclear. Trimming cost V 3 bases and J 5 bases, with 7 bases left between them. In germline, CDR1 is MNHNS, CDR2 SASEGT. The CDR3 has 12 amino acids. The CDR3 here is CASSEPAYGYTF. The CDR3 nucleotides are TGTGCCAGCAGTGAGCCAGCTTATGGCTACACCTTC.

The chain couples TRBV21-1 to TRBJ2-7. TRBV21-1 is a pseudogene locus. The CDR3 runs to 9 residues. The CDR3 loop reads CASKYEQYV. Written as DNA, the CDR3 is TGTGCCAGCAAGTACGAGCAGTACGTC.

The CDR3 DNA sequence: TGTGCCAGCAGCTTAGCGCGCAGCCAAGAGACCCAGTACTTC. This encodes CASSLARSQETQYF. The rearrangement links TRBV7-2 to TRBJ2-5, with D hard to call. The CDR3 extends over 14 amino acids. Trimming left V 0 bases short and J 1 base short, with 6 bases between. Germline V gene data show CDR1 as SGHTA and CDR2 as FQGNSA.